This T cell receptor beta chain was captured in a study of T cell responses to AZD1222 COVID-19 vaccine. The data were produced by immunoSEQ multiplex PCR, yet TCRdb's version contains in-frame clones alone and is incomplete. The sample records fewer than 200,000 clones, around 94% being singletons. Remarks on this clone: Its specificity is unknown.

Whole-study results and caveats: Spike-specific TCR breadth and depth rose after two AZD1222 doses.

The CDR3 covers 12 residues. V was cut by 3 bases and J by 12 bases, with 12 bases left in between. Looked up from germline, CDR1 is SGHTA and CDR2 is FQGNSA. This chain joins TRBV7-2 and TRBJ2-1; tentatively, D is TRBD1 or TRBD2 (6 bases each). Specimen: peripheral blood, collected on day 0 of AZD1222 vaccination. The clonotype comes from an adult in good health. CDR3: CASSFRSGAQFF. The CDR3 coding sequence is TGTGCCAGCAGCTTTAGATCGGGGGCGCAGTTCTTC.